Shown below are 3 T cell receptor beta chains from a single sample sequenced in a study of blood T cell repertoires in COVID-19. Profiling relied on immunoSEQ multiplex PCR, and the TCRdb table lists in-frame clones only, not all of them. The sample has just over 350,000 clones, 86% seen once. Sequenced sample: peripheral blood. These receptors all stem from an older woman with COVID-19, enrolled during active disease.

Only one count was recorded for this clone. V usage is TRBV19 and J usage is TRBJ1-5; possibly TRBD1 for D (5 bases). The CDR3 consists of 17 residues. V shed 4 bases and J shed 0 bases, with 16 bases lying between them. Germline loops: CDR1 LNHDA, CDR2 SQIVND (reference sequence). Here the CDR3 reads CASSKGIGRDSNQPQHF. The CDR3 DNA reads TGTGCCAGTAGTAAGGGGATTGGGCGGGATAGCAATCAGCCCCAGCATTTT.

The chain joins TRBV29-1 to TRBJ2-3, with D tentatively TRBD2 (5 bases). The CDR3 sequence is 15 residues long. Trimming shortened V by 7 bases and J by 1 base, and 18 bases separated the two germline ends. CDR1 is SQVTM and CDR2 is ANQGSEA in the germline V gene. CDR3 sequence (DNA): TGCAGCGCCACTACCCCGGGGTCTGGCACAGATACGCAGTATTTT. Protein product: CSATTPGSGTDTQYF.

This CDR3 is CASSSLPLGTEAFF. In DNA, the CDR3 is TGCGCCAGCAGCAGCCTCCCTCTCGGGACTGAAGCTTTCTTT. The chain links TRBV4-1 to TRBJ1-1; D is uncertain. The germline V and J ends were trimmed by 5 bases and 5 bases, with 15 bases remaining between them. CDR1 is MGHRA and CDR2 is YSYEKL in the germline V gene. This CDR3 is 14 amino acids long.